The 22 T cell receptor beta chains listed next were all sequenced from one sample in a study of CD8 T cells in Susac syndrome (dated by TCRdb to the late 2010s). Receptors were amplified or captured by the immunoSEQ multiplex PCR assay. RNA was extracted using the RNeasy kit, and roughly 0.45 to 1 microgram was reverse transcribed with random hexamers. TCRdb applied fastp at Q25 and MiXCR to the public reads, then kept only in-frame beta chains. All rows with the same CDR3 protein become a single entry with the most common DNA and genes. A total of 330,000 or so distinct CDR3 sequences appear in this sample, 70% to 90% of them only once. About 0.17% of the sample comes from the top ten. The specimen sequenced was CD8+ T cells from PBMCs. The receptors were gathered from a human donor with multiple sclerosis.

This clonotype has just one count. This chain links TRBV7-9 with TRBJ1-1; D perhaps matches TRBD1 (5 bases). V lost 2 bases, J lost 5 bases, and 15 bases lay in between. Germline V gene data show CDR1 as SEHNR and CDR2 as FQNEAQ (reference sequence). There are 15 residues in the CDR3. The CDR3 reads CASSLMRGTRTEAFF. CDR3 sequence (DNA): TGTGCCAGCAGCTTAATGAGGGGTACGAGGACTGAAGCTTTCTTT.

The chain employs TRBV20-1 and TRBJ1-5; TRBD1 matches 8 bases. Germline V gene lookup returns CDR1 DFQATT and CDR2 SNEGSKA (reference sequence). V shed 6 bases and J 6 bases; nucleotides not matched to a gene: 10. The CDR3 length is 14 residues. The CDR3 DNA is TGCAGTGCCAAGGACAGGGCCCTCGGTCAGCCCCAGCATTTT. Its translation is CSAKDRALGQPQHF.

V usage is TRBV7-9 and J usage is TRBJ2-7; D is tentatively TRBD1 or TRBD2 (5 bases each). The V end lost 5 bases, the J end lost 1 base, and 18 bases lay between the germline ends. Germline CDR1 SEHNR, CDR2 FQNEAQ (reference sequence). The CDR3 runs to 16 residues. In nucleotides, the CDR3 is TGTGCCAGCAGCGAATCATTTACGGGACGATCCTACGAGCAGTACTTC. Translating gives CASSESFTGRSYEQYF.

The chain is built from TRBV10-2 and TRBJ2-2; 7 nucleotides match TRBD1. V shed 8 bases, J shed 1 base, and the junction held 4 bases outside the gene matches. CDR1 is WSHSY and CDR2 is SAAADI in the germline V gene. This CDR3 spans 14 amino acids. CDR3 residues: CASGDSMNTGELFF. Here the CDR3 DNA reads TGCGCCAGCGGGGACAGTATGAACACCGGGGAGCTGTTTTTT.

The chain is built from TRBV4-1 and TRBJ2-7; D not certain. This CDR3 has 15 residues. Trimming pared 1 base from V and 2 bases from J, leaving 12 bases between. CDR1 is MGHRA and CDR2 is YSYEKL in the germline V gene. DNA of the CDR3: TGCGCCAGCAGCCAAGTGTTGGGCGGTACCTACGAGCAGTACTTC. It yields the protein CASSQVLGGTYEQYF.

The chain recombines TRBV27 with TRBJ1-2; tentatively, D is TRBD1 (6 bases). This CDR3 region has 13 residues. Trimming pared 2 bases from V and 6 bases from J, leaving 10 bases between. CDR1 is MNHEY and CDR2 is SMNVEV in the germline V gene (reference sequence). In nucleotides, the CDR3 is TGTGCCAGCAGTTTAGCAGGGGCTCATGGCTACACCTTC. As protein: CASSLAGAHGYTF.

This clonotype occurred once. A junction boundary mismatches the germline segment, possibly from a read error. The rearrangement joins TRBV27 to TRBJ2-1, with D maybe TRBD1 (6 bases). The CDR3 totals 12 residues. Germline V gene data show CDR1 as MNHEY and CDR2 as SMNVEV (reference sequence). This CDR3 reads CASSLLTGPWSF. CDR3 DNA sequence: TGTGCCAGCAGTCTCCTTACAGGGCCCTGGAGCTTC.

This sequence joins TRBV11-2 and TRBJ2-1; D is possibly TRBD2 (6 bases). CDR3 length: 16 residues. Trimming removed 2 bases at V and 10 bases at J, with 21 bases between. Germline values: CDR1 SGHAT, CDR2 FQNNGV. The CDR3 nucleotides read TGTGCCAGCAGCTTATTCGAACGCGGGGCCAAAACAGAGCAGTTCTTC. Translation: CASSLFERGAKTEQFF.

The chain is built from TRBV7-2 and TRBJ2-7, with 8 bases identical to TRBD1. This CDR3 is 14 amino acids long. Germline CDR1 and CDR2: SGHTA and FQGNSA. After removal of 1 base from V and 3 bases from J, the junction contained 2 bases not matched to a gene. The CDR3 DNA is TGTGCCAGCAGCTTAGGGACAGGGTTCTACGAGCAGTACTTC. It specifies CASSLGTGFYEQYF.

This rearrangement joins TRBV7-2 to TRBJ2-7, with TRBD1 matching over 11 bases. With V trimmed by 5 bases and J by 3 bases, 6 bases remained unmatched. Germline V CDR1 and CDR2: SGHTA, FQGNSA. The CDR3 loop spans 15 amino acids. The CDR3 nucleotides read TGTGCCAGCAGCAACCGGGACAGGGGGGGCTACGAGCAGTACTTC. Translation: CASSNRDRGGYEQYF.

This sequence joins TRBV25-1 and TRBJ2-7; D perhaps matches TRBD1 (5 bases). V shed 7 bases and J shed 2 bases, with 12 bases lying between them. In germline, CDR1 is MGHDK, CDR2 SYGVNS. This CDR3 is 13 amino acids long. Written as DNA, the CDR3 is TGTGCCAGCAAGATGTGGGGCGCCTACGAGCAGTACTTC. It encodes CASKMWGAYEQYF.

The V call is TRBV5-4, the J call TRBJ2-2; possible D gene TRBD1, 6 bases. The CDR3 has 15 amino acids. V lost 0 bases and J 7 bases, leaving 13 bases between the germline ends. Germline CDR1 and CDR2: SGHNT and YYREEE (reference sequence). The CDR3 loop is CASSLGGGSSGELFF. The CDR3 coding sequence is TGTGCCAGCAGCTTGGGAGGGGGTTCCAGCGGGGAGCTGTTTTTT.

The chain combines TRBV15 with TRBJ1-5, with a possible D match to TRBD1 (6 bases). The CDR3 is 17 residues long. Germline V gene lookup returns CDR1 LNHNV and CDR2 YYDKDF (reference sequence). Trimming cost V 3 bases and J 0 bases, with 15 bases left between them. CDR3 bases: TGTGCCACCAGCAGGTACGGGACACAATATAGCAATCAGCCCCAGCATTTT. Translated, it gives CATSRYGTQYSNQPQHF.

The gene calls are TRBV23-1 and TRBJ2-2; maybe TRBD1 (6 bases). TRBV23-1 is an ORF; its function is uncertain. The CDR3 totals 15 residues. Trimming took off 7 bases at V and 3 bases at J, with 15 bases between the two ends. CDR3 DNA: TGCGCCAGCACTCTGACAGGCCTTTACACCGGGGAGCTGTTTTTT. Translation: CASTLTGLYTGELFF.

V is TRBV19 and J is TRBJ2-1, with D unresolved. Germline values: CDR1 LNHDA, CDR2 SQIVND (reference sequence). This CDR3 is built from 12 residues. The V gene lost 3 bases and the J gene lost 5 bases, with 5 bases spanning the gap. CDR3 in amino acids: CASSIVNNEQFF. The CDR3 nucleotides are TGTGCCAGTAGTATTGTAAACAATGAGCAGTTCTTC.

On this clonotype itself: One end of the junction is discordant with germline, which a read error may explain. The chain combines TRBV7-7 with TRBJ2-1; the match to TRBD1 covers 10 bases. Germline assignment: CDR1 SSHAT and CDR2 FNYEAQ (reference sequence). This CDR3 has 15 amino acids. CDR3 loop: CASSFGTGVDNEQFF. The CDR3, as DNA: TGTGCTAGCAGCTTCGGGACAGGGGTAGATAATGAGCAGTTCTTC.

The chain is built from TRBV6-2 or TRBV6-3 and TRBJ2-7; D is perhaps TRBD1 (6 bases). Per germline, CDR1 MNHEY and CDR2 SVGEGT. The V and J ends lost 0 bases and 2 bases respectively, with 11 bases between them. The CDR3 sequence is 15 residues long. The CDR3 is CASSYSEGVTYEQYF. The CDR3 DNA is TGTGCCAGCAGTTACTCCGAGGGGGTGACCTACGAGCAGTACTTC.

The chain recombines TRBV20-1 with TRBJ2-1; D not resolved. The CDR3 spans 14 residues. Germline-derived CDR1 and CDR2 are DFQATT and SNEGSKA (reference sequence). V shed 3 bases and J shed 6 bases, with 15 bases lying between them. CDR3 residues: CSASGGPRSNEQFF. For the CDR3, the DNA is TGCAGTGCTAGCGGCGGACCCAGAAGCAATGAGCAGTTCTTC.

CDR3 protein: CASSGLAGADTQYF. DNA of the CDR3: TGTGCCAGCAGTGGACTAGCGGGAGCAGATACGCAGTATTTT. V and J are TRBV6-4 and TRBJ2-3; TRBD2 matches 12 bases. This CDR3 comprises 14 residues. Per germline, CDR1 MRHNA and CDR2 SNTAGT. With 4 bases clipped from V and 4 bases from J, the junction kept 0 bases outside the gene matches.

The chain uses TRBV21-1 and TRBJ2-7. TRBV21-1 corresponds to a pseudogene. This CDR3 is built from 10 residues. The CDR3 bases are TGTGCCAGCAGCAATAGCGAGCAGTACTTC. Translation gives CASSNSEQYF.

The chain combines TRBV9 with TRBJ1-2; D is unresolved. V gave up 0 bases and J gave up 2 bases, with 11 bases separating them. This CDR3 region has 15 residues. Germline values: CDR1 SGDLS, CDR2 YYNGEE. DNA for the CDR3: TGTGCCAGCAGCGTAGTAGTCAGCCTAAACTATGGCTACACCTTC. Translation gives CASSVVVSLNYGYTF.

The chain couples TRBV29-1 to TRBJ2-5; unclear D gene. The CDR3 is 13 residues long. The V gene's germline CDR1 is SQVTM and CDR2 ANQGSEA. V lost 0 bases and J 5 bases, leaving 10 bases between the germline ends. The CDR3 protein is CSVEDRGWETQYF. CDR3 in DNA: TGCAGCGTTGAAGATCGTGGATGGGAGACCCAGTACTTC.